This T cell receptor beta chain derives from a study of metastatic and nonmetastatic thyroid tumors. Study information: Across blood and tumor or nodule tissue, repertoires from malignant and benign thyroid patients were compared with one another. The study, taken as a whole, reports: In blood and tumor, TCR beta diversity was reportedly significantly higher in malignant thyroid tumors than in benign nodules.

As regards this clone: What it recognizes is unknown.

Each patient went into thyroid surgery without having received any treatment. How the authors handled the data: To classify distant metastasis in papillary thyroid cancer, a model was built from CDR3 differences across clinicopathological groups. TCRdb re-called the PCR reads with MiXCR. The V and J calls and clone size come from TCRdb's table, not from the authors' own analysis. The sample yields approximately 41,000 clones, 28% seen once. Per germline, CDR1 SGHTA and CDR2 FQGNSA. The CDR3 is made up of 14 amino acids. V was clipped by 5 bases and J by 4 bases; unmatched bases: 6. The chain carries TRBV7-2 and TRBJ2-5; 8 bases agree with TRBD1. The sample was blood. This clonotype was obtained from a male donor with papillary thyroid cancer or a benign thyroid nodule (not recorded which). Some clones in this sample may be carry-over from other donors' samples. CDR3 nucleotides: TGTGCCAGCAGCACCGACAGGGGTTCAGAGACCCAGTACTTC. Its translation: CASSTDRGSETQYF. The full variable domain, with the rest looked up from reference TRBV7-2 and TRBJ2-5, is GAGVSQSPSNKVTEKGKDVELRCDPISGHTALYWYRQSLGQGLEFLIYFQGNSAPDKSGLPSDRFSAERTGGSVSTLTIQRTQQEDSAVYLCASSTDRGSETQYFGPGTRLLVL.